This T cell receptor beta chain was recovered during a study of blood T cell repertoires in COVID-19. With V trimmed by 4 bases and J by 7 bases, 8 bases remained unmatched. CDR1 SGDLS and CDR2 YYNGEE come from the germline V gene. The CDR3 spans 14 residues. Per the original data handling: Amplification with reference gene primers provided the estimates of nucleated cell counts. The repertoire was sequenced with immunoSEQ multiplex PCR; TCRdb's copy has only in-frame clones and lacks some. From that table come the V and J calls and clone size; the DNA was used to work out D and trimming. The table records under 95,000 clones, 75% to 90% of them present only once.

Input material: peripheral blood. The sequence was collected from a woman at least 80 years old with acute or convalescent COVID-19. The chain uses TRBV9 and TRBJ2-1; 7 bases align to TRBD2. The CDR3 is CASSTSGLGNEQFF. The CDR3 DNA reads TGTGCCAGCAGCACCTCTGGACTAGGGAATGAGCAGTTCTTC.